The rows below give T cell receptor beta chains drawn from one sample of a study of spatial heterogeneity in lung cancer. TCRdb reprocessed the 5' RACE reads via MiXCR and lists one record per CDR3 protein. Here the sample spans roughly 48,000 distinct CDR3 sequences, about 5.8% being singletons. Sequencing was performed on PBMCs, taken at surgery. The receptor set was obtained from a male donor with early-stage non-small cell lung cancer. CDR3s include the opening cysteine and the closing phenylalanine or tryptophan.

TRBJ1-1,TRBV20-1,CSARRENTEAFF
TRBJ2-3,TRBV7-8,CASRTTDTQYF
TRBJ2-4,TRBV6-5,CATKDGTGSNGAKNIQYF
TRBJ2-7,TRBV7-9,CASSPTNGVYEQYF
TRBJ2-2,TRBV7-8,CATVRDRNTGELFF
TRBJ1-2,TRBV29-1,CSVVVSGVGYGYTF
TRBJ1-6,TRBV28,CASSLGRGPAHF
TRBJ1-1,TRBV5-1,CASGQGWDTEAFF
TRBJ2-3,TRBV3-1,CASSQGGSGTDTQYF
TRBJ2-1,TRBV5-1,CASSLEPRQWSSYNEQFF
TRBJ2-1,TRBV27,CASRGLGYNEQFF
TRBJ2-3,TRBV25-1,CASSGGGGTDTQYF
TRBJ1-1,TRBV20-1,CSARQSGVGEAFF
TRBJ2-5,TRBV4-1,CASSPPQGQETQYF
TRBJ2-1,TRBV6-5,CASRGLAGGTEQFF
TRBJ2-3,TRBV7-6,CASSPTSGSTDTQYF
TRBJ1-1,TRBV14,CASSQDIRITEAFF
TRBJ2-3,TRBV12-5,CASGFRTSGSVTDTQYF
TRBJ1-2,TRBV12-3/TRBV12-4,CATSPHRVSYGYTF
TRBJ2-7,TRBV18,CASSLGSGYEQYF
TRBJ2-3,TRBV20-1,CSAPTRDRDSTDTQYF
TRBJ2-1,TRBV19,CASAGPRGEQFF
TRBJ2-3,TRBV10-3,CAISEIDSYTDTQYF
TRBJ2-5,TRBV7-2,CASSPRGILETQYF
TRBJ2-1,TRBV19,CASSRLAGSDEQFF
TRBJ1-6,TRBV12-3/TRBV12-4,CASSFLSTGYQNSPLHF
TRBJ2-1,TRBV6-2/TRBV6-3,CASSYGGVNEQFF
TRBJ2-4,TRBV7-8,CASSLPGRDRRGIQYF
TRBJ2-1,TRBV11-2,CASSSSVHRDEQFF
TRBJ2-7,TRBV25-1,CASSDGGYEQYF
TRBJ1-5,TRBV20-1,CSTSSAPGIGPQHF
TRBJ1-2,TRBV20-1,CSAYKPGQVNYGYTF
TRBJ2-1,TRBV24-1,CATSDPRRAYNEQFF
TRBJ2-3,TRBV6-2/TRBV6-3,CASSLGLISDTQYF
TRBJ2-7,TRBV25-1,CASSSEGHQLAPKEQYF
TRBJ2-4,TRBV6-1,CASSDGAWDKNIQYF
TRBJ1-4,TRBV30,CAWSVQRSFNEKLFF
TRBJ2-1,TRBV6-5,CASSALNLAGGNEQFF
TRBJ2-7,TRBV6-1,CASTGVYEQYF
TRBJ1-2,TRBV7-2,CASIPVGGIYGYTF
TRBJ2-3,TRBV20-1,CSASSSGGSGRAADTQYF
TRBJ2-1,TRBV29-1,CSAGQGAHYEQFF
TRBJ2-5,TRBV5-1,CASSSGALGETQYF
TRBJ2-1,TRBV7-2,CASSFGTSGRNEQFF
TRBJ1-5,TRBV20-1,CSARDQRASNQPQHF
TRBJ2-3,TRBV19,CASSHPIAGSTDTQYF
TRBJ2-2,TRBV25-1,CASSESRVGNTGELFF
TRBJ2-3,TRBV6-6,CASRPSGTTDTQYF
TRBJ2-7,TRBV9,CASSVGPSYEQYF
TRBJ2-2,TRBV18,CASSPSTSGNVGELFF